One sample yielded the 6 T cell receptor beta chains listed below, sequenced in a study of post-analysis software for immune sequencing data. Study findings and constraints: Five TRBV segments occurring more often in patients than controls included TRBV5-6, TRBV5-1 and TRBV20-1.

The antigens of these receptors remain unknown. TCR beta cDNA libraries included unique molecular identifiers. TCRdb ran MiXCR on the PCR reads and lists one entry per CDR3 protein. The sample records some 370,000 distinct CDR3 sequences, roughly 35% being singletons. The specimen was blood. These receptors came from a girl aged 10 to 17 with multiple sclerosis.

This clonotype was picked up a small number of times. The genes are TRBV7-8 and TRBJ1-6, with 7 bases that match TRBD1. The CDR3 length is 14 residues. In germline, CDR1 is SGHVS, CDR2 FQNEAQ. After removal of 5 bases from V and 6 bases from J, the junction contained 4 bases not matched to a gene. The CDR3 nucleotides read TGTGCCAGCAGCCTCCGGGACAGTAATTCACCCCTCCACTTT. Translated: CASSLRDSNSPLHF.

The V call is TRBV10-3, the J call TRBJ2-3, with TRBD1 identical over 9 bases. The germline gives CDR1 ENHRY, CDR2 SYGVKD. V lost 3 bases and J lost 4; bases outside the gene matches: 8. This CDR3 contains 16 residues. The CDR3 is CAISDGKQGAPDTQYF. The CDR3 region has the DNA TGTGCCATCAGTGATGGGAAACAGGGGGCCCCAGATACGCAGTATTTT.

J is TRBJ2-1 and V is TRBV24-1, with 13 bases identical to TRBD2. The J segment lost 6 bases and the V segment lost 5 bases, leaving 3 bases of the junction unmatched. Germline values: CDR1 KGHDR, CDR2 SFDVKD. The CDR3 sequence is 15 residues long. The CDR3 region is CATSGWTSGGNEQFF. The CDR3 DNA reads as TGTGCCACCAGTGGTTGGACTAGCGGGGGCAATGAGCAGTTCTTC.

The CDR3 DNA reads as TGTGCCAGCAGCACGCATCAGGGCGGAGATAGCTACACCTTC. Amino acids: CASSTHQGGDSYTF. The chain has TRBV7-8 and TRBJ1-2; D may be TRBD1 (5 bases). V shed 5 bases and J shed 9 bases, with 19 bases lying between them. Germline V gene sequence: CDR1 SGHVS, CDR2 FQNEAQ. This CDR3 is built from 14 residues.

The chain recombines TRBV5-5 with TRBJ2-3; D might be TRBD2 (5 bases). Germline CDR1 is SGHKS and CDR2 is YYEKEE (reference sequence). The CDR3 is 15 residues long. The V end lost 2 bases, the J end lost 1 base, and 11 bases lay between the germline ends. CDR3 coding DNA: TGTGCCAGCAGCTTAGCGGTGCAGGGCACAGATACGCAGTATTTT. Residues: CASSLAVQGTDTQYF.

In its sample, this clonotype was seen a few times. The V call is TRBV4-2, the J call TRBJ2-3; 10 bases align to TRBD2. Unmatched junction bases numbered 14, after V lost 4 bases and J lost 1 base. The germline gives CDR1 LGHNA, CDR2 YNFKEQ. There are 19 residues in the CDR3. CDR3 residues: CASSRGAGLAKGGTDTQYF. For the CDR3, the DNA is TGTGCCAGCAGCCGAGGGGCGGGACTAGCGAAGGGGGGCACAGATACGCAGTATTTT.